Included here is one T cell receptor (beta chain) sequence, with context. Its antigen is as yet unknown. The CDR3 has 16 residues. Germline CDR1 is ENHRY and CDR2 is SYGVKD. The V gene lost 3 bases and the J gene lost 0 bases, with 9 bases spanning the gap. Sequenced by immunoSEQ multiplex PCR; TCRdb stores in-frame clones only, minus some. The table has 40,000 or so clones, 80% to 85% seen once. The data originate from a study of graft-versus-host responses after intestinal transplantation. Study-level information: Isolated intestinal, liver-intestinal, or multivisceral transplants had been given to the recipients. Study-wide points: Detected in recipient marrow were GvH clones, some of which were first observed in ileum or blood. Those patients showing graft-donor T cell macrochimerism displayed high graft-versus-host to host-versus-graft clonal ratios in allografts.

The clonotype originates from a human patient who received an intestinal transplant, so some T cells may come from the graft donor. The sample in question was PBMCs, obtained approximately 1,000 days after transplant. The chain is built from TRBV10-3 and TRBJ2-6; D call uncertain. The CDR3 nucleotides read TGTGCCATCAGTGACAGCAACCTCTCTGGGGCCAACGTCCTGACTTTC. It is translated as CAISDSNLSGANVLTF.